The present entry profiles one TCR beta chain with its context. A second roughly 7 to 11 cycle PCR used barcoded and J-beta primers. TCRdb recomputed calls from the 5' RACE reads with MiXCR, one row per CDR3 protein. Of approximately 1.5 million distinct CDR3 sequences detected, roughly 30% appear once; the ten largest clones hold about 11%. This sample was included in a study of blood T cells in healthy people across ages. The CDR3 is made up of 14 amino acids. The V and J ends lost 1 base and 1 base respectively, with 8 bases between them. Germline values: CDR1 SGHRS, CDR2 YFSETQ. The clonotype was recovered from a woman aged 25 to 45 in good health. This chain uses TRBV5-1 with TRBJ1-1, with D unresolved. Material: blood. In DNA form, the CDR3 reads TGCGCCAGCAGCTTGTTGAGCGAGAACACTGAAGCTTTCTTT. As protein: CASSLLSENTEAFF.